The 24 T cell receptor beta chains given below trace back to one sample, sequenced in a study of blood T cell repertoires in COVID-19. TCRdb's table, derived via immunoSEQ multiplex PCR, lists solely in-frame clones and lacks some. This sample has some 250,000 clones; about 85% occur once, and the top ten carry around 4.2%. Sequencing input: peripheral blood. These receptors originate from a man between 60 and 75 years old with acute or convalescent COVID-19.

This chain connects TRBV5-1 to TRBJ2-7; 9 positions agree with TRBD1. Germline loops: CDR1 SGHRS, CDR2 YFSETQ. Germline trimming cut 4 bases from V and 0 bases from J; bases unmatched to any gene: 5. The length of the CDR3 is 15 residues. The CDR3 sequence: CASSPGTGRSYEQYF. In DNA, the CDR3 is TGCGCCAGCAGCCCCGGGACAGGGCGCTCCTACGAGCAGTACTTC.

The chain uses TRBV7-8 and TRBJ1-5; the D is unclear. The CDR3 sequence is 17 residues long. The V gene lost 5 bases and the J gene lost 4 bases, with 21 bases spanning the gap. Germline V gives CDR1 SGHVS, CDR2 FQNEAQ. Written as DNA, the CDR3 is TGTGCCAGCAGCGGGAACAGCGGAGGAACCATTAATCAGCCCCAGCATTTT. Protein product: CASSGNSGGTINQPQHF.

In DNA form, the CDR3 reads TGTGCCAGCAGCGTAGCTAAGAGACAGGGAACCGAGCAGTACTTC. It yields the protein CASSVAKRQGTEQYF. The chain recombines TRBV9 with TRBJ2-7; 7 bases match TRBD1. With 0 bases clipped from V and 6 bases from J, the junction kept 9 bases outside the gene matches. Germline V gene data show CDR1 as SGDLS and CDR2 as YYNGEE. The CDR3 is 15 residues long.

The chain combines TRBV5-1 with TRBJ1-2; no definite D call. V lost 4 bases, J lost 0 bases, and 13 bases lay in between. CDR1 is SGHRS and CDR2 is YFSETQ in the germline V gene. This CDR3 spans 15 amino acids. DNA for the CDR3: TGCGCCAGCAGCCCCCAGACATTCCCTAACTATGGCTACACCTTC. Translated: CASSPQTFPNYGYTF.

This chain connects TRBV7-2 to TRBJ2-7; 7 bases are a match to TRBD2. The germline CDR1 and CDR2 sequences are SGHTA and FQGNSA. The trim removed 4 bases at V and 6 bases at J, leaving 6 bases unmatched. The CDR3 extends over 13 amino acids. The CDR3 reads CASSSREESEQYF. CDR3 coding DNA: TGTGCCAGCAGCTCCCGGGAGGAGAGCGAGCAGTACTTC.

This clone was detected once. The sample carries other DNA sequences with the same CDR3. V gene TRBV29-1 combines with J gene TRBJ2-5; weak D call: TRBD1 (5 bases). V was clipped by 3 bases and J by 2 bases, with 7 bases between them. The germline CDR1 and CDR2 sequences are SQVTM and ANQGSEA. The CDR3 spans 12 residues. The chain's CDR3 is CSVDTGQETQYF. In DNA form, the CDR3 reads TGCAGCGTTGATACAGGTCAAGAGACCCAGTACTTC.

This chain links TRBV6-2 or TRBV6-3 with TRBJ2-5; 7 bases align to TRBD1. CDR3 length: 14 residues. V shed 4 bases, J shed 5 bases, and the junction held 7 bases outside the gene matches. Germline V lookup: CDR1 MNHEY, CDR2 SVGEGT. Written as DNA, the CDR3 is TGTGCCAGCAGTTCACAGGGGTTTGTGGAGACCCAGTACTTC. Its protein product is CASSSQGFVETQYF.

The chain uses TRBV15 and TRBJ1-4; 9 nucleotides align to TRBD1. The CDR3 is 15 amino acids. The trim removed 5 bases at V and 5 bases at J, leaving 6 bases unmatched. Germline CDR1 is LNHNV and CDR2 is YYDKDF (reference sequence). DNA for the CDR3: TGTGCCACCAGCCGCCGGACAGGGGAAAATGAAAAACTGTTTTTT. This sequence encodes CATSRRTGENEKLFF.

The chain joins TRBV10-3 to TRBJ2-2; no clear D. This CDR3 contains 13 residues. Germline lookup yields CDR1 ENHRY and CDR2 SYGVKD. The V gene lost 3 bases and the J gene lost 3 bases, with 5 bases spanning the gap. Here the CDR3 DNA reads TGTGCCATCAGTGATCGAGACACCGGGGAGCTGTTTTTT. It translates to CAISDRDTGELFF.

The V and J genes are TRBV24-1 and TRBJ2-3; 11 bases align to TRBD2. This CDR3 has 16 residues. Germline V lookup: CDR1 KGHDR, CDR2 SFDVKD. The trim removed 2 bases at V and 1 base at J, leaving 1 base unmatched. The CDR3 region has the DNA TGTGCCACCAGTGATTCACTAGCGGGGGGCACAGATACGCAGTATTTT. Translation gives CATSDSLAGGTDTQYF.

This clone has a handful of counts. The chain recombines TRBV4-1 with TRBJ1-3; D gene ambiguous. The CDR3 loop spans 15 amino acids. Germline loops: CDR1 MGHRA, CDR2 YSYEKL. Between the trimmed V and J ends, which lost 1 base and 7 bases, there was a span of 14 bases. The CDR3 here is CASSQGHGPFNTIYF. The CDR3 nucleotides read TGCGCCAGCAGCCAAGGTCATGGCCCTTTCAACACCATATATTTT.

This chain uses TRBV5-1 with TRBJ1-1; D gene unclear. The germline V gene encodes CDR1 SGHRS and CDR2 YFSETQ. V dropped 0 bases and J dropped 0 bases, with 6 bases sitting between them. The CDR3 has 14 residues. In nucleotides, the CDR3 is TGCGCCAGCAGCTTGGTGGAGTTGAACACTGAAGCTTTCTTT. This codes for CASSLVELNTEAFF.

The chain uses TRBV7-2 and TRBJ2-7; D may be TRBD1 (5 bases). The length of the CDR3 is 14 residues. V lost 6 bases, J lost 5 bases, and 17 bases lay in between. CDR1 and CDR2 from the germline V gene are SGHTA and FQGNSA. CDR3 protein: CASRLGHNYDEQYF. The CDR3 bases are TGTGCCAGCAGACTTGGACATAACTACGACGAGCAGTACTTC.

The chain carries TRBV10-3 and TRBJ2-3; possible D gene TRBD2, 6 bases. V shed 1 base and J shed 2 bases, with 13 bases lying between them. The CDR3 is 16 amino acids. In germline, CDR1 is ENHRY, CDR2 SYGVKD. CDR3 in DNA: TGTGCCATCAGTGAGTATAGACGGGAGCCCACAGATACGCAGTATTTT. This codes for CAISEYRREPTDTQYF.

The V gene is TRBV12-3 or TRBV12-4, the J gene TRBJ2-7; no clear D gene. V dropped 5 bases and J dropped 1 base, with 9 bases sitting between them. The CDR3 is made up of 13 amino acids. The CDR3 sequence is CASSPDGSYEQYF. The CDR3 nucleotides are TGTGCCAGCAGTCCAGATGGTTCCTACGAGCAGTACTTC.

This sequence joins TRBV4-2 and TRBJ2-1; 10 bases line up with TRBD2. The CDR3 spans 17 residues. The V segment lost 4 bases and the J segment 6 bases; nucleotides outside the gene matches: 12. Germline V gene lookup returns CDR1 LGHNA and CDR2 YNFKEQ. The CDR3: CASSPALTGTSANEQFF. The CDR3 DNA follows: TGTGCCAGCAGCCCCGCCCTCACCGGGACTAGCGCCAATGAGCAGTTCTTC.

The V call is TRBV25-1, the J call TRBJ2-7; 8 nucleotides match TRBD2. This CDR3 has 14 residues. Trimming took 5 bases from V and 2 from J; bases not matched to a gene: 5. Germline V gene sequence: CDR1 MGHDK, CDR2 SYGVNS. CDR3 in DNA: TGTGCCAGCAGTAATCCTAGCGGGCCCTACGAGCAGTACTTC. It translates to CASSNPSGPYEQYF.

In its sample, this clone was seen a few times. This chain's CDR3 is CASTVDTSGNTIYF. The DNA of the CDR3 is TGTGCCAGCACCGTTGACACCTCTGGAAACACCATATATTTT. The chain couples TRBV6-5 to TRBJ1-3; no clear D. With 7 bases removed from V and 0 bases from J, the gap between germline ends came to 10 bases. The length of the CDR3 is 14 residues. Germline V gives CDR1 MNHEY, CDR2 SVGAGI.

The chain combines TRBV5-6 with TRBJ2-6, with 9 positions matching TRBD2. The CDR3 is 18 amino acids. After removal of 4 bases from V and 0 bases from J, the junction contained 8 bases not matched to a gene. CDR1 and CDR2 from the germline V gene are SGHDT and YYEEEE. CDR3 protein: CASSLIAGAGSGANVLTF. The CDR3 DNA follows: TGTGCCAGCAGCCTAATAGCGGGAGCGGGCTCTGGGGCCAACGTCCTGACTTTC.

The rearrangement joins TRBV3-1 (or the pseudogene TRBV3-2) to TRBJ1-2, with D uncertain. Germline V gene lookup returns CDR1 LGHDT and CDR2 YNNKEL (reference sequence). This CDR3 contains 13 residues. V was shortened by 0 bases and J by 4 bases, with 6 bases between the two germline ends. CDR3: CASSQEEGYGYTF. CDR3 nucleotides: TGTGCCAGCAGCCAAGAGGAGGGCTATGGCTACACCTTC.

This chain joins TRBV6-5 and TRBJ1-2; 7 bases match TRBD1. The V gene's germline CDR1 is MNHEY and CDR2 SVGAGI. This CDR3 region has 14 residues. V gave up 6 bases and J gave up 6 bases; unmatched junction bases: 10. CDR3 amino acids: CASSLRDSLHGYTF. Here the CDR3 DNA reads TGTGCCAGCAGCCTACGGGACAGCTTACATGGCTACACCTTC.

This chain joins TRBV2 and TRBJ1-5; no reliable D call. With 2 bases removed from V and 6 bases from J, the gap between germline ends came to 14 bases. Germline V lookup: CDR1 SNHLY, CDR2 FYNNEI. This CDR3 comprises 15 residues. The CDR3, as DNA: TGTGCCAGCAGTGAATGGGCTGGGAGAGCTCAGCCCCAGCATTTT. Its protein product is CASSEWAGRAQPQHF.

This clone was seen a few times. CDR3 DNA: TGTGCCAGCAGCCCAGGTGTGACCCCAAGCTCCTACAATGAGCAGTTCTTC. Its translation: CASSPGVTPSSYNEQFF. This rearrangement joins TRBV14 to TRBJ2-1; D is unresolved. V shed 4 bases and J shed 0 bases, with 16 bases lying between them. Germline V gene sequence: CDR1 SGHDN, CDR2 FVKESK. The CDR3 loop spans 17 amino acids.

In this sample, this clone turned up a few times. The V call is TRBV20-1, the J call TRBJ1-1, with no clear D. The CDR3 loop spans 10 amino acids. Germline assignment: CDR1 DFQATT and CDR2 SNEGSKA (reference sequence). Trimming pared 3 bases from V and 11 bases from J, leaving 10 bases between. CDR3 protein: CSASREMAFF. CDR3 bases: TGCAGTGCTAGTAGGGAGATGGCTTTCTTT.